A single sample is the source of the 23 T cell receptor beta chains below, sequenced in a study of cytomegalovirus exposure and HLA in healthy donors. PCR used 60 Vbeta primers and 13 Jbeta primers. Some clones are missing from TCRdb's copy, which holds only in-frame ones; the method was immunoSEQ multiplex PCR. Of around 120,000 clones listed, about 78% are singletons. Sequenced: PBMCs. Receptor source: a woman aged 35 to 49 in good health and CMV-seropositive.

This clone was seen a single time. The chain has TRBV4-1 and TRBJ2-1; 8 bases match TRBD1. Trimming took 3 bases from V and 7 from J; bases not matched to a gene: 8. Germline-derived CDR1 and CDR2 are MGHRA and YSYEKL. The CDR3 has 15 residues. The CDR3: CASSQDREEWNEQFF. CDR3 in DNA: TGCGCCAGCAGCCAGGACAGGGAGGAATGGAATGAGCAGTTCTTC.

The gene calls are TRBV27 and TRBJ1-5; D is ambiguous. V was shortened by 5 bases and J by 4 bases, with 9 bases between the two germline ends. The germline V gene encodes CDR1 MNHEY and CDR2 SMNVEV (reference sequence). This CDR3 has 13 residues. The CDR3 sequence: CASSPYLNQPQHF. The CDR3 bases are TGTGCCAGCAGTCCGTACCTAAATCAGCCCCAGCATTTT.

V usage is TRBV5-1 and J usage is TRBJ2-1; possible D gene TRBD1, 6 bases. Trimming took 1 base from V and 4 from J, leaving 6 bases between them. The CDR3 has 13 amino acids. Germline lookup yields CDR1 SGHRS and CDR2 YFSETQ. The DNA for the CDR3 is TGCGCCAGCAGCTTGCAGGGGTACAATGAGCAGTTCTTC. Translating it yields CASSLQGYNEQFF.

The chain is built from TRBV18 and TRBJ2-1, with no clear D. The CDR3 has 13 residues. The germline V gene has CDR1 KGHSH and CDR2 LQKENI. The V end lost 4 bases, the J end lost 5 bases, and 9 bases lay between the germline ends. DNA of the CDR3: TGTGCCAGCTCACTCAACAGCAACAATGAGCAGTTCTTC. It encodes CASSLNSNNEQFF.

This rearrangement joins TRBV18 to TRBJ1-2, with 8 bases matching TRBD1. Germline loops: CDR1 KGHSH, CDR2 LQKENI. J was trimmed by 3 bases and V by 2 bases; bases with no gene match: 8. The CDR3 has 16 amino acids. The CDR3 protein is CASSPRDRGRDYGYTF. CDR3 bases: TGTGCCAGCTCACCAAGAGACAGGGGAAGGGACTATGGCTACACCTTC.

The chain joins TRBV9 to TRBJ1-5; the match to TRBD1 covers 7 bases. This CDR3 has 14 residues. Looked up from germline, CDR1 is SGDLS and CDR2 is YYNGEE. The V segment lost 3 bases and the J segment 4 bases; nucleotides outside the gene matches: 4. In DNA form, the CDR3 reads TGTGCCAGCAGCGGGGGACAGACTAATCAGCCCCAGCATTTT. Translated: CASSGGQTNQPQHF.

The V call is TRBV15, the J call TRBJ1-2; 7 bases fit TRBD1. The CDR3 contains 16 residues. From germline, CDR1 is LNHNV and CDR2 YYDKDF (reference sequence). Losses at the gene ends were 4 bases for V and 4 bases for J; bases not matched to a gene: 12. The CDR3 loop is CATSKSSGQVFYGYTF. CDR3 nucleotides: TGTGCCACCAGCAAATCTAGTGGACAGGTTTTCTATGGCTACACCTTC.

The chain recombines TRBV5-1 with TRBJ1-2; no firm D call. The CDR3 is 14 residues long. Germline V CDR1 and CDR2: SGHRS, YFSETQ. V lost 0 bases and J 2 bases, leaving 8 bases between the germline ends. The CDR3 DNA reads as TGCGCCAGCAGCTTGGGTCGGGGAAACTATGGCTACACCTTC. It encodes CASSLGRGNYGYTF.

This clone was seen a handful of times. The V and J genes are TRBV7-9 and TRBJ2-1, with D perhaps TRBD1 (6 bases). The CDR3 consists of 14 residues. With 4 bases removed from V and 6 bases from J, the gap between germline ends came to 13 bases. CDR1 is SEHNR and CDR2 is FQNEAQ in the germline V gene (reference sequence). CDR3 region: CASSSLVGANEQFF. The CDR3 coding sequence is TGTGCCAGCAGCTCCCTCGTGGGGGCCAATGAGCAGTTCTTC.

V and J are TRBV5-4 and TRBJ1-2; possibly TRBD1 for D (5 bases). The V end lost 4 bases, the J end lost 7 bases, and 11 bases lay between the germline ends. The length of the CDR3 is 12 residues. CDR1 is SGHNT and CDR2 is YYREEE in the germline V gene (reference sequence). The CDR3 protein is CASSRRGRGYTF. The CDR3 DNA follows: TGTGCCAGCAGCCGGAGGGGCCGTGGCTACACCTTC.

This clone was seen only a few times. The chain uses TRBV5-1 and TRBJ2-2; possible D gene TRBD2, 6 bases. V was cut by 0 bases and J by 4 bases, with 16 bases left in between. This CDR3 has 17 amino acids. The V gene's germline CDR1 is SGHRS and CDR2 YFSETQ. The CDR3 DNA follows: TGCGCCAGCAGCTTGGTGACGGGCGCCGGGAGCACCGGGGAGCTGTTTTTT. Amino acid sequence: CASSLVTGAGSTGELFF.

The chain links TRBV2 to TRBJ2-7, with a possible D match to TRBD1 (6 bases). There are 14 residues in the CDR3. V lost 10 bases, J lost 0 bases, and 16 bases lay in between. Germline V gene lookup returns CDR1 SNHLY and CDR2 FYNNEI. The CDR3 bases are TGTGCCATCACCGGGACAAAGAGCTCCTACGAGCAGTACTTC. It codes for CAITGTKSSYEQYF. Full variable domain (missing parts from reference TRBV2 and TRBJ2-7): EPEVTQTPSHQVTQMGQEVILRCVPISNHLYFYWYRQILGQKVEFLVSFYNNEISEKSEIFDDQFSVERPDGSNFTLKIRSTKLEDSAMYFCAITGTKSSYEQYFGPGTRLTVT.

This clone was observed a few times. The V and J genes are TRBV4-3 and TRBJ2-1, with a weak D call TRBD2 (6 bases). The V end was cut by 5 bases, the J end by 8 bases, with 19 bases between. Germline CDR1 LGHNA, CDR2 YSLEER. The CDR3 has 15 amino acids. The CDR3 spells CASSTDYFIDDEQFF. The CDR3 bases are TGCGCCAGCAGCACGGACTATTTCATCGACGATGAGCAGTTCTTC.

In its sample, this clone was seen a few times. The V call is TRBV6-1, the J call TRBJ2-3; D unresolved. The CDR3 runs to 11 residues. The germline V gene encodes CDR1 MNHNS and CDR2 SASEGT. V was clipped by 8 bases and J by 3 bases, with 6 bases between them. The CDR3 DNA reads TGTGCCAGCGGCAATACAGATACGCAGTATTTT. The encoded protein is CASGNTDTQYF.

The genes are TRBV6-4 and TRBJ2-3; 7 bases map to TRBD2. Germline loops: CDR1 MRHNA, CDR2 SNTAGT. This CDR3 region has 14 residues. The V and J ends lost 6 bases and 4 bases, in that order; junction bases with no gene match: 7. DNA for the CDR3: TGTGCCAGCAGCGCGGGCCGGGGGGCAGATACGCAGTATTTT. Its protein is CASSAGRGADTQYF.

A note on this clone: The sample holds other DNA sequences that translate to the same CDR3. This chain links TRBV7-9 with TRBJ1-1; no firm D call. This CDR3 is 13 amino acids long. From germline, CDR1 is SEHNR and CDR2 FQNEAQ (reference sequence). Deletions cut 3 bases from V and 2 bases from J, with 7 bases between. The CDR3 sequence is CASSFDSNTEAFF. The CDR3, as DNA: TGTGCCAGCAGCTTCGACTCAAACACTGAAGCTTTCTTT.

The V call is TRBV7-2, the J call TRBJ2-7, with a weak D call TRBD1 (6 bases). This CDR3 contains 13 residues. V lost 5 bases, J lost 6 bases, and 14 bases lay in between. Germline V lookup: CDR1 SGHTA, CDR2 FQGNSA. CDR3 nucleotide sequence: TGTGCCAGCAGCCGTGACAGGTTGGGCGAGCAGTACTTC. Its protein is CASSRDRLGEQYF.

This chain links TRBV5-6 with TRBJ1-1, with unresolved D. Germline lookup yields CDR1 SGHDT and CDR2 YYEEEE. The CDR3 is 13 amino acids. The V end was cut by 2 bases, the J end by 5 bases, with 10 bases between. The CDR3 DNA sequence: TGTGCCAGCAGCTTACGGGAGTTGACTGAAGCTTTCTTT. Its translation: CASSLRELTEAFF.

The rearrangement links TRBV9 to TRBJ1-2; D is unresolved. Trimming left V 0 bases short and J 1 base short, with 7 bases between. Per germline, CDR1 SGDLS and CDR2 YYNGEE. The CDR3 is 14 amino acids. The CDR3 reads CASSVGNINYGYTF. The CDR3 bases are TGTGCCAGCAGCGTAGGAAACATTAACTATGGCTACACCTTC.

The chain carries TRBV6-4 and TRBJ1-2; maybe TRBD1 (5 bases). V gave up 6 bases and J gave up 8 bases, with 19 bases separating them. The CDR3 runs 14 residues. Germline CDR1 reads MRHNA; CDR2 reads SNTAGT. Here the CDR3 reads CASRDTAAFMGYTF. CDR3 bases: TGTGCCAGCAGGGACACCGCTGCGTTCATGGGCTACACCTTC.

The chain joins TRBV10-3 to TRBJ1-1; no clear D gene. The CDR3 is 12 amino acids. Germline assignment: CDR1 ENHRY and CDR2 SYGVKD. V was clipped by 6 bases and J by 1 base, with 6 bases between them. CDR3 sequence reads: CAIRTSNTEAFF. The DNA of the CDR3 is TGTGCCATCAGGACTTCGAACACTGAAGCTTTCTTT.

A few counts support this clone. The CDR3 region has the DNA TGTGCCAGCAGCTTAAGCAGGGGCACCCAGCCCCAGCATTTT. Its translation is CASSLSRGTQPQHF. The chain uses TRBV7-2 and TRBJ1-5; weak D call: TRBD1 (6 bases). V shed 2 bases and J shed 7 bases, with 12 bases lying between them. CDR3 length equals 14 residues. Germline V gene sequence: CDR1 SGHTA, CDR2 FQGNSA. Combining the CDR3 with reference TRBV7-2 and TRBJ1-5 gives the whole variable domain GAGVSQSPSNKVTEKGKDVELRCDPISGHTALYWYRQSLGQGLEFLIYFQGNSAPDKSGLPSDRFSAERTGGSVSTLTIQRTQQEDSAVYLCASSLSRGTQPQHFGDGTRLSIL.

Written as DNA, the CDR3 is TGTGCCACCGAACAAAACTCTGGAAACACCATATATTTT. It specifies CATEQNSGNTIYF. This chain links TRBV19 with TRBJ1-3; D remains unclear. The CDR3 has 13 amino acids. Germline lookup yields CDR1 LNHDA and CDR2 SQIVND (reference sequence). Trimming pared 10 bases from V and 0 bases from J, leaving 10 bases between.